This TCR beta chain was identified in a study of lymphopenia after photon versus proton radiotherapy. Broader study findings: Proton therapy kept repertoires fairly stable, unlike photons, which gained effector/memory cells.

This clone came up once. Antigen specificity is unknown. Produced via immunoSEQ multiplex PCR; TCRdb's table is partial and in-frame only. The data show approximately 160,000 clones, 75% to 90% seen once. The CDR3 loop spans 14 amino acids. Per the germline V gene, CDR1 is SGHDN and CDR2 is FVKESK. The V and J ends lost 5 bases and 4 bases, in that order; junction bases with no gene match: 4. The sequencing here drew on peripheral blood, taken from a patient treated with photon-based radiotherapy. The clonotype originates from a man between 50 and 59 years old with gastric cancer. The chain links TRBV14 to TRBJ2-7; 11 positions match TRBD1. The CDR3 sequence: CASSTGQGAYEQYF. The CDR3 nucleotides read TGTGCCAGCAGCACTGGACAGGGGGCTTACGAGCAGTACTTC. Drawing the rest from reference TRBV14 and TRBJ2-7, the complete variable domain is EAGVTQFPSHSVIEKGQTVTLRCDPISGHDNLYWYRRVMGKEIKFLLHFVKESKQDESGMPNNRFLAERTGGTYSTLKVQPAELEDSGVYFCASSTGQGAYEQYFGPGTRLTVT.